This TCR beta chain emerged from a study of cytomegalovirus exposure and HLA in healthy donors (dated by TCRdb to about 2017). In the study overall: An earlier analysis of approximately 640 of the donors reported 250 to 300 Gb of sequence data and 120 million or so unique TCR beta sequences from 150 million to 200 million T cells. An early release covering 550 to 700 HLA-typed donors comprised 250 to 350 gigabases of sequencing data and 65 million to 100 million unique TCR sequences. The study aimed to test whether signatures of past pathogen exposure could be identified by cataloging public T cell receptors. An earlier analysis of 450 to 750 of the donors used high-throughput TCR beta sequencing to judge whether each TCR beta V gene segment behaved as functional or pseudogenic. Besides the first cohort of hundreds of subjects, a separate validation cohort made up of 120 different subjects was used. Genome-wide SNP genotypes for about three fifths of the roughly 670 donors were used in a later genetic analysis, which treated that subset as a discovery cohort. Donor age, sex, ethnicity and CMV serostatus were collected together with the repertoire data. Of the approximately 400 genotyped donors, roughly 85% fell in the genetic ancestry cluster associated with self-reported Caucasian donors. Because of strong linkage in the cohort, roughly five DR-DQ haplotypes were treated as single units for association and clustering. In the later analysis, no new phenotypic data were used to find candidate immune exposures; instead, reliance was placed on TCR beta sequences and their occurrence across donors. Among about 390 genotyped donors of the cohort, an average of around 240,000 unique TCR beta nucleotide sequences were sequenced per donor, around 20% of them non-productive. To predict cytomegalovirus infection status, the study brought together high-throughput TCR immunosequencing, statistical association of individual TCRs with disease status, and machine learning. Class I and class II HLA loci were covered by the typing at four-digit resolution. The number of donors typed differed by locus, with roughly 620-630 for A, B, C, DRB1 and DQB1, around 500 for DQA1, 606 for DPA1, and approximately 470 for DPB1. The study profiled the T cell repertoires of 500 to 800 subjects by immunosequencing and related them to cytomegalovirus serostatus. All discovery cohort repertoires had been generated on a single sequencing platform. A later analysis re-examined previously published TCR beta repertoires from 610 or so donors and added high-resolution HLA genotyping to investigate patterns of TCR occurrence.

General conclusions and limits of the study: The authors suggested that the approach could potentially be generalized to other disease states and immunological phenotypes. A further reported finding was that TCR beta sequences accurately predicted the HLA-A and HLA-B alleles for most subjects in the first cohort. Most TCR sequences were seen in very few donors, while some public TCRs were found in many individuals. This cohort had only TCR beta chains sequenced, and the lack of alpha or paired-chain data limited which features could be detected. A group of highly shared sequence variants was considered likely to be a technical artifact of the sequencing pipeline. In a later analysis, the rate of TCR association differed among HLA loci, with DRB1 alleles having the most associated TCRs and HLA-C alleles having the fewest. CMV serostatus was the only immune exposure information available for the cohort. A later analysis associated 15,000 to 20,000 TCR beta sequences with specific HLA alleles at a false discovery rate of 0.05. V-gene and J-gene trimming of TCR beta chains was associated with a missense DCLRE1C variant in a later genetic analysis, and the association was replicated in an independent cohort. In the study, about 150 TCR beta chains were listed as associated with cytomegalovirus. Linkage disequilibrium might explain the correlated functional status among segregating V segments, but an unknown experimental factor could not be ruled out. A later analysis found that HLA-associated TCR beta chains were more clonally expanded and had lower generation probabilities than equally common non-associated chains. In vitro tests confirmed that a few of the cytomegalovirus-associated TCR beta chains recognize cytomegalovirus antigens. The classifier was reported to diagnose cytomegalovirus status with high specificity and sensitivity in both the original and validation cohorts. According to a later genetic analysis, donors in an Asian-associated ancestry cluster had fewer N-insertions in productive TCRs than the roughly 670-donor mean. Some IMGT-functional V segments, including TRBV6-2 and TRBV6-3, could not be told apart with the 87-base-pair reads, so those segments were excluded. Roughly uniform sequencing depth across donors was assumed in presence/absence analyses, although this assumption may not hold. Because counts were too low, roughly 16 rarely observed V segments, including chromosome 9 orphons, were left out of the earlier analysis of 500 to 750 of the donors. In a later analysis, several top co-occurrence clusters were reported to appear linked to parvovirus B19, influenza, CMV and Epstein-Barr virus. In an earlier analysis of around 500 of the donors, most TCR beta V segments appeared in productive rearrangements about 87% or about 30% of the time, broadly matching IMGT annotations. When HLA alleles, especially DR and DQ, strongly co-occurred, TCR associations were difficult to assign to individual alleles. According to a later analysis, most CMV-associated TCR beta chains appeared to be HLA-restricted, and the HLA associations seemed to be driven largely by CMV exposure. HLA typing was unavailable for some donors at each locus, so association tests used only the typed subset.

Including the terminal cysteine and phenylalanine, the CDR3 comprises 14 residues. The only DNA kept is the CDR3, 42 bases in frame from the first base. The receptor library was made with the immunoSEQ multiplex PCR assay. For the multiplex PCR, a mixture combining 60 forward primers for TCR Vbeta segments and 13 reverse primers for TCR Jbeta segments was used. A multiplex PCR assay on genomic DNA amplified the CDR3 region of rearranged TCR beta genes. On the Illumina HiSeq System, the amplified TCR beta libraries were sequenced as 87-base-pair reads. Under the source paper's analysis protocol: Across the 700 or so repertoires, a later analysis counted approximately 75 million unique TCR beta chains, approximately 10 million of which were shared by at least two donors. Raw reads were error-corrected and collapsed into unique sequences with a nearest-neighbor algorithm that merged closely related sequences to remove PCR and sequencing errors. To assign V, D and J gene segments, CDR3 sequences were aligned to IMGT reference sequences. For a sequence to be retained, a match of at least six nucleotides to both a V gene segment and a J gene segment was required. A rearrangement counted as productive if the CDR3 had no stop codons and remained in frame with V and J, and every other rearrangement counted as non-productive. Following IMGT convention, CDR3 was defined as the stretch from the second conserved V-encoded cysteine to the conserved J-encoded phenylalanine. Sequences without an unambiguous match to a single V gene segment were excluded from the earlier analysis of approximately 560 of the donors. An earlier analysis of under 750 of the donors called V segments functional above 56.7% productive rearrangements and segregating when the between-donor standard deviation exceeded 5%. To diagnose cytomegalovirus status from the catalog of TCR beta chain sequences, a statistical classification framework was built. In a later analysis, TCR nucleotide sequences were compared against IMGT/GENE-DB human TR gene sequences so that V and J genes could be assigned. A later analysis assigned CDR3 sequences and most-parsimonious VDJ recombination scenarios with the TCRdist pipeline. In a later analysis, every TCR beta chain was defined by the combination of its CDR3 amino acid sequence and its V-gene family, and reads without a unique V-gene family were dropped. As a way to deal with suspected cross-contamination and a sequencing artifact, a later analysis dropped roughly 620 nucleotide sequences that were highly shared and had low generation probability. A later analysis calculated a clonal expansion index for each public chain from normalized within-repertoire ranks of inferred template counts. In a later analysis, generation probabilities were computed with a VDJ recombination model fitted to out-of-frame rearrangements, and the resulting probabilities were checked against IGoR. A later analysis scored TCR-TCR, TCR-HLA and TCR-CMV co-occurrence with hypergeometric tests, applying a repertoire-size bias correction to TCR pairs. A later analysis estimated false discovery rates by permuting HLA or CMV assignments 20 times. In a later analysis, co-occurring TCRs were grouped using DBSCAN, with TCRdist sequence similarity added in when clustering inside HLA-allele-positive subsets. Repertoires with fewer than 30,000 or more than 120,000 public chains were left out of co-occurrence clustering, as were roughly five repertoires with anomalous nucleotide sharing. Sourced from immuneACCESS, this table was stored by TCRdb with only in-frame sequences that have V and J called. A share of the clones is absent; for the studies checked, an unresolved V gene accounts for under half, and the remainder has no known explanation. The DNA was the basis for D and trimming; V, J and clone size are from that table. Within this sample are 55,000 to 80,000 clones, with approximately 74% of them counted one time only. The ten top clones hold around a fifth of the sample.

The cohort consisted of 600 to 750 healthy bone marrow donors. At the time of sampling, every cohort member was nominally healthy, though immune exposures that went unrecorded were likely present. The donor tested CMV seropositive and was one of the 289 seropositive cohort members. A peripheral blood sample was provided by each donor, and peripheral blood mononuclear cells were used for TCR beta sequencing. The Qiagen DNeasy Blood Extraction Kit was used to extract genomic DNA from the blood cell samples. Regarding this clone: No antigen is known for it. No much larger clonotype is one base removed from it; base qualities were not supplied.

Material for sequencing was PBMCs. The clonotype was recovered from a woman aged 25 to 39 in good health and CMV-seropositive. This sequence uses TRBV21-1 and TRBJ2-7; the table's D call of TRBD1 was not tested on the DNA. TRBV21-1 is labeled a pseudogene. The CDR3 protein: CASKGTGLVYEQYF. The nucleotides read TGTGCCAGCAAAGGGACAGGACTCGTTTACGAGCAGTACTTC.